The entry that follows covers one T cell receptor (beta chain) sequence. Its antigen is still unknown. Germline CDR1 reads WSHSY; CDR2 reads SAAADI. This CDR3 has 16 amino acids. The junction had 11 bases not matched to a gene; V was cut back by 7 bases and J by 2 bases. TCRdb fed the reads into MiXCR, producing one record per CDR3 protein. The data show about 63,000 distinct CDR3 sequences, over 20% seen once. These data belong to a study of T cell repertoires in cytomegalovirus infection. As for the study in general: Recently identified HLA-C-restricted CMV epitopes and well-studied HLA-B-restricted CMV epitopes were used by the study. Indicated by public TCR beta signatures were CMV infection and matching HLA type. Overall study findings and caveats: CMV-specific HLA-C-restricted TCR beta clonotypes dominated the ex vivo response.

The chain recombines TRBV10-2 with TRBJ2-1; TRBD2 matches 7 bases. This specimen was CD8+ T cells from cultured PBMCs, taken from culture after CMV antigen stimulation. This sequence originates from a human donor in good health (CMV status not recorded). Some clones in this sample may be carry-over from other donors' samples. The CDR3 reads CASILPASGPYNEQFF. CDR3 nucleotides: TGCGCCAGCATACTCCCCGCTAGCGGTCCCTACAATGAGCAGTTCTTC.